The 17 T cell receptor beta chains below come from one sample, sequenced in a study of human T cells and chemical hapten exposure. Total RNA was isolated from whole blood that had not been fractionated. One entry per CDR3 protein results from TCRdb running MiXCR on the 5' RACE reads. The sample includes roughly 82,000 distinct CDR3 sequences, roughly 15% of them seen just once. The receptors come from a female donor in good health.

V gene TRBV4-3 combines with J gene TRBJ1-2; a weak D match, TRBD1 (5 bases). Deletions cut 1 base from V and 7 bases from J, with 13 bases between. CDR1 and CDR2 from the germline V gene are LGHNA and YSLEER. This CDR3 spans 14 amino acids. DNA for the CDR3: TGCGCCAGCAGCCAAGCAGGGAAAGGGAGTGGCTACACCTTC. It encodes CASSQAGKGSGYTF.

This clonotype was picked up many times. The V gene is TRBV11-2, the J gene TRBJ2-1; a possible D gene is TRBD2 (6 bases). The V end was cut by 5 bases, the J end by 15 bases, with 14 bases between. Germline V gives CDR1 SGHAT, CDR2 FQNNGV. The CDR3 has 11 amino acids. CDR3 region: CASSVGGLGFF. The CDR3 DNA reads TGTGCCAGCAGCGTGGGAGGTTTGGGGTTCTTC. The complete variable domain, with remaining parts taken from reference TRBV11-2 and TRBJ2-1, reads EAGVAQSPRYKIIEKRQSVAFWCNPISGHATLYWYQQILGQGPKLLIQFQNNGVVDDSQLPKDRFSAERLKGVDSTLKIQPAKLEDSAVYLCASSVGGLGFFGPGTRLTVL.

V is TRBV3-1 and J is TRBJ2-2; D not certain. The CDR3 is made up of 16 amino acids. With 0 bases removed from V and 7 bases from J, the gap between germline ends came to 15 bases. The V gene's germline CDR1 is LGHDT and CDR2 YNNKEL (reference sequence). The CDR3 protein is CASSQDDWGRGGELFF. The CDR3 DNA reads TGTGCCAGCAGCCAAGATGATTGGGGTCGAGGCGGGGAGCTGTTTTTT.

Many counts were recorded for this clonotype. The gene calls are TRBV11-2 and TRBJ2-7; tentatively, D is TRBD2 (6 bases). The ends were cut back, 6 bases at V and 8 bases at J, with 32 bases in the middle. The CDR3 runs to 18 residues. Germline CDR1 and CDR2: SGHAT and FQNNGV. CDR3 nucleotides: TGTGCCAGCAGGCCTAGTCGGAGGGCAGCCGCCCGAACTTTTAAGCAGTACTTC. Its protein product is CASRPSRRAAARTFKQYF.

The chain uses TRBV10-2 and TRBJ1-2; D is perhaps TRBD1 (5 bases). Germline CDR1 WSHSY, CDR2 SAAADI. Trimming took off 0 bases at V and 7 bases at J, with 9 bases between the two ends. The CDR3 sequence is 13 residues long. The CDR3 DNA follows: TGCGCCAGCAGTGAGTCGGGGGTCGGTGGCTACACCTTC. It is translated as CASSESGVGGYTF.

The genes are TRBV3-1 and TRBJ1-2, with a weak D call TRBD1 (6 bases). V lost 1 base to trimming and J lost 4 bases, with 10 bases between them. The germline V gene encodes CDR1 LGHDT and CDR2 YNNKEL (reference sequence). This CDR3 is 14 amino acids long. The DNA for the CDR3 is TGTGCCAGCAGCCAAGCGGACAGCTCCTATGGCTACACCTTC. Translating it yields CASSQADSSYGYTF.

CDR3 residues: CASSVQGVQNSPLHF. The CDR3 coding sequence is TGTGCCAGCAGTGTACAGGGAGTGCAAAATTCACCCCTCCACTTT. V is TRBV6-5 and J is TRBJ1-6; maybe TRBD1 (6 bases). The CDR3 has 15 residues. The ends were cut back, 5 bases at V and 7 bases at J, with 15 bases in the middle. Per the germline V gene, CDR1 is MNHEY and CDR2 is SVGAGI.

The chain joins TRBV6-2 or TRBV6-3 to TRBJ1-5; D call uncertain. CDR1 is MNHEY and CDR2 is SVGEGT in the germline V gene. The CDR3 totals 15 residues. V lost 8 bases and J 2 bases, leaving 16 bases between the germline ends. In DNA, the CDR3 is TGTGCCAGCCGTAGTCCCGGAGACGGCAATCAGCCCCAGCATTTT. Translation: CASRSPGDGNQPQHF.

This chain links TRBV19 with TRBJ1-2; D uncertain. The CDR3 contains 14 residues. The V end was cut by 11 bases, the J end by 2 bases, with 18 bases between. The germline CDR1 and CDR2 sequences are LNHDA and SQIVND (reference sequence). The CDR3 region has the DNA TGTGCCCCTATGCAAGGGCCGACGAACTATGGCTACACCTTC. Residues: CAPMQGPTNYGYTF.

The rearrangement joins TRBV6-5 to TRBJ1-6, with unresolved D. The CDR3 is made up of 16 amino acids. Trimming took 5 bases from V and 10 from J, leaving 21 bases between them. Germline V CDR1 and CDR2: MNHEY, SVGAGI. The CDR3 region has the DNA TGTGCCAGCAGTCCCGCCCTCGTAAGGGTCGGATCACCCCTCCACTTT. Amino acids: CASSPALVRVGSPLHF.

V gene TRBV4-2 combines with J gene TRBJ2-3, with 16 bases aligning to TRBD2. This CDR3 has 16 amino acids. The V gene's germline CDR1 is LGHNA and CDR2 YNFKEQ. J was trimmed by 4 bases and V by 5 bases; bases with no gene match: 3. The CDR3 coding sequence is TGTGCCAGCAGCACGGGACTAGCGGGAGGGTCAGATACGCAGTATTTT. Translation gives CASSTGLAGGSDTQYF.

Only a few counts were recorded for this clonotype. The chain has TRBV19 and TRBJ1-4; D is unclear. Trimming removed 1 base from V and 3 bases from J, with 9 bases in between. The CDR3 runs 15 residues. The germline V gene encodes CDR1 LNHDA and CDR2 SQIVND (reference sequence). This CDR3 reads CASSIVGLANEKLFF. CDR3 DNA: TGTGCCAGTAGTATAGTTGGCTTGGCTAATGAAAAACTGTTTTTT.

This clonotype has only a few counts. The chain links TRBV20-1 to TRBJ2-1; D not resolved. Germline CDR1 DFQATT, CDR2 SNEGSKA (reference sequence). V gave up 0 bases and J gave up 8 bases, with 8 bases separating them. The CDR3 is 12 amino acids. CDR3 coding DNA: TGCAGTGCTAGAGATACAAACCATGAGCAGTTCTTC. The encoded protein is CSARDTNHEQFF.

This rearrangement joins TRBV5-4 to TRBJ2-5, with D possibly TRBD1 on 7 matching bases. Germline V lookup: CDR1 SGHNT, CDR2 YYREEE (reference sequence). The CDR3 has 14 residues. The V end lost 3 bases, the J end lost 3 bases, and 12 bases lay between the germline ends. The CDR3 spells CASSSPRGEETQYF. CDR3 bases: TGTGCCAGCAGCTCGCCCAGGGGGGAAGAGACCCAGTACTTC.

A few counts support this clonotype. The chain employs TRBV7-2 and TRBJ1-5, with D possibly TRBD1 on 5 matching bases. The CDR3 has 15 amino acids. With 5 bases removed from V and 6 bases from J, the gap between germline ends came to 17 bases. Germline CDR1 and CDR2: SGHTA and FQGNSA. CDR3 sequence: CASSLSAMGGQPQHF. CDR3 coding DNA: TGTGCCAGCAGCCTTTCGGCCATGGGGGGTCAGCCCCAGCATTTT.

The chain combines TRBV20-1 with TRBJ2-3; a possible D gene is TRBD2 (5 bases). Trimming stripped 5 bases from V and 5 bases from J, with 14 bases between. Germline CDR1 DFQATT, CDR2 SNEGSKA (reference sequence). CDR3 length: 13 amino acids. In DNA form, the CDR3 reads TGCAGTGCTCCCCCCGAGGGAGTAGATACGCAGTATTTT. Its translation: CSAPPEGVDTQYF.

This rearrangement joins TRBV7-2 to TRBJ2-7, with no clear D. Germline CDR1 SGHTA, CDR2 FQGNSA. V was shortened by 2 bases and J by 4 bases, with 9 bases between the two germline ends. The CDR3 extends over 13 amino acids. As DNA, the CDR3 is TGTGCCAGCAGCTTAAGAAGGAGATACGAGCAGTACTTC. Amino acids: CASSLRRRYEQYF. The variable domain in full, with the rest retrieved from reference TRBV7-2 and TRBJ2-7, is GAGVSQSPSNKVTEKGKDVELRCDPISGHTALYWYRQSLGQGLEFLIYFQGNSAPDKSGLPSDRFSAERTGGSVSTLTIQRTQQEDSAVYLCASSLRRRYEQYFGPGTRLTVT.